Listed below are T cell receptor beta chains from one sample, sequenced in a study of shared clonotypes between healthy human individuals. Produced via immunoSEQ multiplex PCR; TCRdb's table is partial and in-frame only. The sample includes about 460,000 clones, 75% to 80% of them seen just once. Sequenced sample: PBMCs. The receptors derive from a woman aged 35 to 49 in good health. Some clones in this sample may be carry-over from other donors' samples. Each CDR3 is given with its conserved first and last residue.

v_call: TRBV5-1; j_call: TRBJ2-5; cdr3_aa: CASSLGVQETQYF
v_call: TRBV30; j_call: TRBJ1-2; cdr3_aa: CAWSALTQGDYTF
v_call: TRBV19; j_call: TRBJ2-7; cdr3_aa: CASSMGDRPPYEQYF
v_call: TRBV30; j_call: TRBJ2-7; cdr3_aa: CAWSVRLYEQYF
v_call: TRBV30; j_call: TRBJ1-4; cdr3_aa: CAGTRTDEKLFF
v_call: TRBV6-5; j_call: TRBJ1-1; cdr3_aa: CASRGSVIAEAFF
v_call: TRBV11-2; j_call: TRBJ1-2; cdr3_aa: CASSDFPGTRDGYTF
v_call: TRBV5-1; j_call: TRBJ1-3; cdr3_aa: CASSLEGTAIGNTIYF
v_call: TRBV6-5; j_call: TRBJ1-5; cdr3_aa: CASKETGRINQPQHF
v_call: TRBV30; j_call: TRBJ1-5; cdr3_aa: CAWSYGPVNQPQHF